A selection of T cell receptor beta chains follows, all from one sample in a study of blood T cell repertoires in COVID-19. The repertoire was sequenced with immunoSEQ multiplex PCR; TCRdb's copy has only in-frame clones and lacks some. The sample carries about 180,000 clones, approximately 84% recorded once. Sequenced sample: peripheral blood. These receptors originate from a human donor in a cohort sampled during active COVID-19. CDR3s leave out the opening cysteine and the closing phenylalanine or tryptophan.

v_call,cdr3_length,cdr3_aa
TRBV9,13,ASSVVTASTDTQY
TRBV2,12,AKRTSGNTDTQY
TRBV19,13,ASSTLGQLNTEAF
TRBV15,11,ATSPGPGTEAF
TRBV29-1,11,SVEGGGRGGYT
TRBV10-2,14,ASSEFAGGQYNEQF
TRBV30,14,AWSKKLPLGGNEQF
TRBV3-1/TRBV3-2,13,ASSPGDRELEKLF
TRBV10-3,11,AVRDSTNQPQH
TRBV6-2/TRBV6-3,15,ASSSEQALLGNTEAF
TRBV4-1,12,ASSLLSLTREKH
TRBV15,13,ATSRWTFSGNTIY
TRBV6-5,12,ASRLTTDTFEAF
TRBV5-4,12,ASTVGGVGNTIY
TRBV4-2,12,ASSPFAVDEKLF
TRBV5-1,14,ASSFSQTGLSTEAF